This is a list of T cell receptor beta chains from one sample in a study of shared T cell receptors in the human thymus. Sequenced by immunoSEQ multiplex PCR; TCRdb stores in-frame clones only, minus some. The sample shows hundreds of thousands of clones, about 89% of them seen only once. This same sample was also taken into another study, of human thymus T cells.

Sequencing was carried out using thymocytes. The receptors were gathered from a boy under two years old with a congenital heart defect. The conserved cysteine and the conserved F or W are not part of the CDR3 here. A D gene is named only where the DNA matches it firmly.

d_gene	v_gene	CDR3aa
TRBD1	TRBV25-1	ASSDRDRGTSYEQY
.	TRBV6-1	ASGQGLNNEQF
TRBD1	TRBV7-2	ASSSRQGQTEAF
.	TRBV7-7	ASSLDSSGETQY
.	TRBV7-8	ASSFGRGYT
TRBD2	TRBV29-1	SGLAGGSSYNEQF
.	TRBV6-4	ASSESSTDTQY
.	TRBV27	ASSLQGVPYEQY
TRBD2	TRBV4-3	ASSQSTGTSGREGETQY
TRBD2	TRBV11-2	ASSLEPTSGGEF
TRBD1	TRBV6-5	ASSWDSYSNQPQH
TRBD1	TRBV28	ASSHRGSGNTIY
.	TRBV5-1	ATDWEEAPSSYEQY
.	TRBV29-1	SVEIFPRTGNTIY
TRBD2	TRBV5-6	ASSAPGLAVGPSQETQY
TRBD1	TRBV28	ASSLNRGHLYEQY
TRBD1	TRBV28	ASSARQGLGYGYT
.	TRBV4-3	ASSQAPGKNEQF
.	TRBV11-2	ASSFKVAETYEQY
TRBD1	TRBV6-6	ASSMSGTGLDTQY
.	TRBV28	ASTPYGGGDQPQH
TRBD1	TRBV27	ASSLFYQGAGANEKLF
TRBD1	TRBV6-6	ASRPGQGGEKLF
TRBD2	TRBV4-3	ASSQHRGLAGELTGELF
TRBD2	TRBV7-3	ASSLTGGGPQF
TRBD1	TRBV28	ASSLSGTGGYGYT
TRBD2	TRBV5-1	ASSLEGTSGASGANVLT
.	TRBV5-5	ASSPETEQETQY
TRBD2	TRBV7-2	ASSCLGGTHTGELF
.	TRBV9	ASSVGTGVNTEAF
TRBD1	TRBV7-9	ASSHSDRGLFHEQF
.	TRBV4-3	ASSRRQAGEQF
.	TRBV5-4	AADSFPPSYNEQF
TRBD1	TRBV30	AWSGRQGPPEAF
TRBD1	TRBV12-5	ASGPTMTGGGPENTGELF
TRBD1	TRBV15	ATSRASGTGDVHSGNTIY
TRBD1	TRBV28	ASSVTGLNYEQY
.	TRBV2	ASSVGQGGDGYT
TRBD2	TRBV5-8	ASSLGLAGVRSYEQY
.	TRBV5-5	ASSSRGNTEAF
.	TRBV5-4	ASSPGGYQAKNIQY
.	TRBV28	ASSLWEPNEQF
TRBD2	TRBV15	ATSRDNGAGEDEQF
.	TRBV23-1	AGENQGGNQPQH
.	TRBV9	ASSDSGFSGNTIY
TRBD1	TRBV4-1	ASTGAGGLTVNEQF
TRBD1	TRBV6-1	ASSDRQGRNTEAF
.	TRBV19	ASTPDNPWGDQPQH